What follows are 2 T cell receptor beta chains derived from one specimen sequenced in a study of post-analysis software for immune sequencing data. Overall study findings and caveats: Roughly five TRBV segments appeared more often in patients than in controls, and TRBV5-6, TRBV5-1 and TRBV20-1 were among these.

These receptors' antigens are unknown. Unique molecular identifiers were present in the TCR beta cDNA libraries. Via MiXCR, TCRdb re-called the PCR reads, giving one row per CDR3 protein. Seen here are a few hundred thousand distinct CDR3 sequences, less than 35% observed once, and the top ten hold around 15%. Sequenced sample: blood. Receptors originate from a girl between 5 and 17 years old with multiple sclerosis.

This clonotype appeared a few times. The chain joins TRBV5-4 to TRBJ2-1; no definite D call. This CDR3 is built from 14 residues. The germline gives CDR1 SGHNT, CDR2 YYREEE (reference sequence). V lost 1 base to trimming and J lost 8 bases, with 13 bases between them. The CDR3 coding sequence is TGTGCCAGCAGCTTGTATGGTGGGTGGTATGAGCAGTTCTTC. This gives the protein CASSLYGGWYEQFF.

Ten or more counts support this clonotype. The chain links TRBV3-1 to TRBJ2-1, with 13 bases aligning to TRBD2. The CDR3 length is 15 residues. The J segment lost 9 bases and the V segment lost 7 bases, leaving 9 bases of the junction unmatched. Germline CDR1 reads LGHDT; CDR2 reads YNNKEL (reference sequence). The CDR3 nucleotides read TGTGCCAGCACCCCCACTAGCGGGGGGGCGGGTGAGCAGTTCTTC. Amino acids: CASTPTSGGAGEQFF.